This T cell receptor beta chain was observed in a study of blood T cell repertoires in COVID-19. About the research overall: In each case, the material was cDNA or gDNA derived from T cells, B-cell-depleted T cells, or PBMCs.

Only in-frame clones appear in the TCRdb table, and some are missing; sequencing was by immunoSEQ multiplex PCR. The top ten clones hold 2.6% of a sample with roughly 80,000 clones, roughly 92% of them seen once. The receptor was derived from a man aged 45-60 years with COVID-19, enrolled during active disease. The sample taken for sequencing was peripheral blood.

The CDR3 here is CASRGGESYNEQFF. CDR3 bases: TGTGCCAGCAGAGGGGGGGAGTCCTACAATGAGCAGTTCTTC. J is TRBJ2-1 and V is TRBV9, with a weak D call TRBD2 (7 bases). V lost 5 bases to trimming and J lost 1 base, with 10 bases between them. The CDR3 is made up of 14 amino acids. CDR1 and CDR2 (germline): SGDLS, YYNGEE. Looking up the rest from reference TRBV9 and TRBJ2-1 gives the full variable domain: DSGVTQTPKHLITATGQRVTLRCSPRSGDLSVYWYQQSLDQGLQFLIQYYNGEERAKGNILERFSAQQFPDLHSELNLSSLELGDSALYFCASRGGESYNEQFFGPGTRLTVL.